This passage covers 27 T cell receptor beta chains from one sample sequenced in a study of cytomegalovirus exposure and HLA in healthy donors. Vbeta (60) and Jbeta (13) primers were used in the PCR. Some clones are missing from TCRdb's copy, which holds only in-frame ones; the method was immunoSEQ multiplex PCR. Of 150,000 to 200,000 clones in the sample, about three quarters are singletons; the top ten hold 1.1%. The specimen was PBMCs. These receptors all stem from a woman aged 40 to 50 in good health and CMV-seronegative.

The CDR3 DNA is TGTGCCAGCAGCGCAGTGGGGCCCCACGGCACAGATACGCAGTATTTT. Residues: CASSAVGPHGTDTQYF. The chain uses TRBV7-2 and TRBJ2-3, with a possible D match to TRBD1 (5 bases). From germline, CDR1 is SGHTA and CDR2 FQGNSA. This CDR3 contains 16 residues. Trimming pared 5 bases from V and 1 base from J, leaving 16 bases between. Full variable domain (outside the CDR3, taken from reference TRBV7-2 and TRBJ2-3): GAGVSQSPSNKVTEKGKDVELRCDPISGHTALYWYRQSLGQGLEFLIYFQGNSAPDKSGLPSDRFSAERTGGSVSTLTIQRTQQEDSAVYLCASSAVGPHGTDTQYFGPGTRLTVL.

The chain is built from TRBV10-3 and TRBJ2-3; D might be TRBD2 (6 bases). Trimming took 7 bases from V and 4 from J, leaving 15 bases between them. Germline V lookup: CDR1 ENHRY, CDR2 SYGVKD. CDR3 size: 14 residues. The chain's CDR3 is CAITFSPGADTQYF. The CDR3 nucleotides are TGTGCCATCACTTTTTCTCCGGGAGCAGATACGCAGTATTTT.

The J gene is TRBJ1-2, the V gene TRBV11-3; a possible D gene is TRBD1 (5 bases). The CDR3 extends over 13 amino acids. Trimming cost V 2 bases and J 4 bases, with 8 bases left between them. Looked up from germline, CDR1 is SGHNT and CDR2 is YENEEA. CDR3 loop: CASSLRGLYGYTF. The DNA of the CDR3 is TGTGCCAGCAGCTTAAGGGGACTCTATGGCTACACCTTC.

This chain connects TRBV20-1 to TRBJ1-1, with D maybe TRBD1 (5 bases). This CDR3 has 9 residues. Germline V gene lookup returns CDR1 DFQATT and CDR2 SNEGSKA (reference sequence). CDR3: CRVGGEAFF. CDR3 DNA sequence: TGCAGGGTGGGGGGGGAAGCTTTCTTT.

V is TRBV7-8 and J is TRBJ1-1; TRBD1 might be the D (6 bases). The germline V and J ends were trimmed by 6 bases and 3 bases, with 14 bases remaining between them. The CDR3 loop spans 14 amino acids. Germline CDR1 SGHVS, CDR2 FQNEAQ. CDR3 sequence reads: CASRKTGWDTEAFF. CDR3 in DNA: TGTGCCAGCAGAAAGACAGGTTGGGACACTGAAGCTTTCTTT.

The chain joins TRBV5-1 to TRBJ1-1, with 7 bases aligning to TRBD1. The CDR3 is 18 residues long. Trimming cost V 3 bases and J 0 bases; bases outside gene matches: 14. Germline V CDR1 and CDR2: SGHRS, YFSETQ. The CDR3 here is CASSSGTGGQTMNTEAFF. CDR3 sequence (DNA): TGCGCCAGCAGCTCCGGAACTGGGGGACAGACCATGAACACTGAAGCTTTCTTT. Filled out from reference TRBV5-1 and TRBJ1-1, the complete variable domain reads KAGVTQTPRYLIKTRGQQVTLSCSPISGHRSVSWYQQTPGQGLQFLFEYFSETQRNKGNFPGRFSGRQFSNSRSEMNVSTLELGDSALYLCASSSGTGGQTMNTEAFFGQGTRLTVV.

The chain carries TRBV19 and TRBJ1-2; 7 positions match TRBD1. The CDR3 length is 16 residues. Germline V gene lookup returns CDR1 LNHDA and CDR2 SQIVND (reference sequence). The V and J ends lost 8 bases and 1 base, in that order; junction bases with no gene match: 13. CDR3 bases: TGTGCCAGTGCTCAGGGGGACCGAATCGTTAACTATGGCTACACCTTC. This codes for CASAQGDRIVNYGYTF.

This rearrangement joins TRBV6-1 to TRBJ1-2, with D maybe TRBD1 (6 bases). CDR1 is MNHNS, CDR2 SASEGT, per germline. V dropped 4 bases and J dropped 4 bases, with 13 bases sitting between them. The CDR3 runs to 14 residues. In DNA form, the CDR3 reads TGTGCCAGCAGTGCGGGGGGGGGCAGCTATGGCTACACCTTC. Amino acid sequence: CASSAGGGSYGYTF.

The sample holds one count of this clone. The chain has TRBV18 and TRBJ1-2, with D possibly TRBD1 on 6 matching bases. Germline V CDR1 and CDR2: KGHSH, LQKENI. This CDR3 has 13 residues. Trimming took 4 bases from V and 5 from J, leaving 11 bases between them. The CDR3, as DNA: TGTGCCAGCTCACTGGACAGAAGTTATGGCTACACCTTC. Amino acid sequence: CASSLDRSYGYTF.

The chain carries TRBV11-3 and TRBJ2-2, with a weak D call TRBD1 (6 bases). The CDR3 sequence is 15 residues long. The ends were cut back, 4 bases at V and 4 bases at J, with 13 bases in the middle. The germline V gene has CDR1 SGHNT and CDR2 YENEEA. The CDR3 spells CASSSRGQGTGELFF. CDR3 coding DNA: TGTGCCAGCAGCTCCAGGGGCCAGGGCACCGGGGAGCTGTTTTTT.

This clone was counted once. CDR3 loop: CASSFFRQEKAFF. The CDR3 nucleotides read TGTGCCAGCAGCTTCTTCCGACAGGAAAAAGCTTTCTTT. The chain has TRBV11-3 and TRBJ1-1; perhaps TRBD1 as D (6 bases). V was cut by 3 bases and J by 9 bases, with 14 bases left in between. Germline V gene data show CDR1 as SGHNT and CDR2 as YENEEA. The length of the CDR3 is 13 residues.

This rearrangement joins TRBV11-3 to TRBJ2-7; 11 positions agree with TRBD2. The CDR3 has 15 residues. J gave up 2 bases and V 6 bases, and 6 bases lay outside the gene matches. Germline V gene data show CDR1 as SGHNT and CDR2 as YENEEA. The CDR3 region is CASSQATSGAYEQYF. CDR3 in DNA: TGTGCCAGCAGTCAGGCGACTAGCGGGGCCTACGAGCAGTACTTC.

CDR3 protein: CASSPAGTAVNEQFF. CDR3 DNA: TGTGCCAGCAGTCCGGCCGGGACAGCCGTCAATGAGCAGTTCTTC. The chain uses TRBV27 and TRBJ2-1, with 7 bases lining up with TRBD1. Trimming cost V 5 bases and J 6 bases; bases outside gene matches: 10. CDR3 length equals 15 residues. Germline-derived CDR1 and CDR2 are MNHEY and SMNVEV (reference sequence).

J is TRBJ1-2 and V is TRBV6-1; 9 bases are a match to TRBD1. The trim removed 0 bases at V and 7 bases at J, leaving 6 bases unmatched. This CDR3 has 15 amino acids. Per the germline V gene, CDR1 is MNHNS and CDR2 is SASEGT. CDR3 residues: CASSEAGQGNAGYTF. The CDR3 DNA reads TGTGCCAGCAGTGAAGCGGGACAGGGAAATGCTGGCTACACCTTC.

This chain uses TRBV11-3 with TRBJ2-3; D may be TRBD2 (5 bases). The CDR3 loop spans 16 amino acids. Germline V gene data show CDR1 as SGHNT and CDR2 as YENEEA. V was pared by 6 bases and J by 8 bases, with 24 bases between. CDR3 in DNA: TGTGCCAGCAGTTCCCCCTTAGCGCAATTGAGGGTTACGCAGTATTTT. Translation gives CASSSPLAQLRVTQYF.

This clone occurred a few times. One end of the junction is discordant with germline, which a read error may explain. The same CDR3 also results from other DNA sequences found in this sample. This chain connects TRBV7-9 to TRBJ2-1; weak D call: TRBD1 (7 bases). The CDR3 is 17 residues long. Germline V gene lookup returns CDR1 SEHNR and CDR2 FQNEAQ (reference sequence). The CDR3, as DNA: TGTTCCAGCAGCTCGGGTCAGGGGGGAGGTGGTGACAATGAGCAGTTCTTC. Translated: CSSSSGQGGGGDNEQFF.

The chain links TRBV5-4 to TRBJ2-5; the D gene is possibly TRBD2 (5 bases). From germline, CDR1 is SGHNT and CDR2 YYREEE (reference sequence). V gave up 4 bases and J gave up 4 bases, with 11 bases separating them. The CDR3 contains 13 residues. The CDR3 bases are TGTGCCAGCAGCCCCGACGCGGGAGAGACCCAGTACTTC. Residues: CASSPDAGETQYF. Full variable domain (rest looked up from reference TRBV5-4 and TRBJ2-5): ETGVTQSPTHLIKTRGQQVTLRCSSQSGHNTVSWYQQALGQGPQFIFQYYREEENGRGNFPPRFSGLQFPNYSSELNVNALELDDSALYLCASSPDAGETQYFGPGTRLLVL.

V and J are TRBV4-1 and TRBJ2-5; the match to TRBD2 covers 9 bases. There are 16 residues in the CDR3. Germline V gene data show CDR1 as MGHRA and CDR2 as YSYEKL. Germline trimming cut 4 bases from V and 4 bases from J; bases unmatched to any gene: 10. Written as DNA, the CDR3 is TGCGCCAGCAGCCTATCCTCCGGGACTAGCAGAGAGACCCAGTACTTC. It yields the protein CASSLSSGTSRETQYF.

The V call is TRBV7-9, the J call TRBJ2-1; 8 nucleotides match TRBD2. V trimming: 4 bases; J trimming: 8 bases; junction bases outside the gene matches: 4. The V gene's germline CDR1 is SEHNR and CDR2 FQNEAQ (reference sequence). The CDR3 covers 13 residues. CDR3 region: CASSSGLGYEQFF. As DNA, the CDR3 is TGTGCCAGCAGCTCGGGACTAGGGTATGAGCAGTTCTTC. The variable domain in full, with the rest retrieved from reference TRBV7-9 and TRBJ2-1, is DTGVSQNPRHKITKRGQNVTFRCDPISEHNRLYWYRQTLGQGPEFLTYFQNEAQLEKSRLLSDRFSAERPKGSFSTLEIQRTEQGDSAMYLCASSSGLGYEQFFGPGTRLTVL.

The V and J genes are TRBV6-5 and TRBJ2-1; 10 positions match TRBD2. The germline CDR1 and CDR2 sequences are MNHEY and SVGAGI. After removal of 6 bases from V and 4 bases from J, the junction contained 6 bases not matched to a gene. The CDR3 spans 15 residues. The chain's CDR3 is CASSAPAGGYNEQFF. CDR3 sequence (DNA): TGTGCCAGCAGCGCCCCAGCGGGAGGGTACAATGAGCAGTTCTTC.

This chain joins TRBV30 and TRBJ2-3; 8 positions match TRBD1. V gave up 4 bases and J gave up 0 bases; unmatched junction bases: 9. There are 16 residues in the CDR3. Per the germline V gene, CDR1 is GTSNPN and CDR2 is SVGIG (reference sequence). In nucleotides, the CDR3 is TGTGCCTGGAACCACAAGGACAGGGCGAGCACAGATACGCAGTATTTT. It yields the protein CAWNHKDRASTDTQYF.

The chain links TRBV7-9 to TRBJ1-2; unclear D gene. Germline V CDR1 and CDR2: SEHNR, FQNEAQ (reference sequence). V was trimmed by 5 bases and J by 4 bases, leaving 14 bases between them. The CDR3 is 14 residues long. CDR3 sequence: CASSVIGEIYGYTF. Written as DNA, the CDR3 is TGTGCCAGCAGCGTGATCGGGGAAATCTATGGCTACACCTTC. Together with reference TRBV7-9 and TRBJ1-2, the CDR3 gives the full variable domain: DTGVSQNPRHKITKRGQNVTFRCDPISEHNRLYWYRQTLGQGPEFLTYFQNEAQLEKSRLLSDRFSAERPKGSFSTLEIQRTEQGDSAMYLCASSVIGEIYGYTFGSGTRLTVV.

The chain has TRBV2 and TRBJ1-2; 8 positions agree with TRBD1. CDR3 length equals 12 residues. V lost 8 bases, J lost 10 bases, and 9 bases stayed unmatched. Germline values: CDR1 SNHLY, CDR2 FYNNEI. CDR3 sequence (DNA): TGTGCCAGCGGGGAGACAGGGGCCGCCTACACCTTC. This encodes CASGETGAAYTF.

This chain joins TRBV9 and TRBJ2-1, with 10 bases identical to TRBD2. The junction had 4 bases not matched to a gene; V was cut back by 3 bases and J by 4 bases. Germline assignment: CDR1 SGDLS and CDR2 YYNGEE. This CDR3 is 15 amino acids long. The CDR3 region is CASSAGLAEYNEQFF. The CDR3 coding sequence is TGTGCCAGCAGCGCCGGACTAGCGGAGTACAATGAGCAGTTCTTC.

This chain joins TRBV7-8 and TRBJ1-5, with D possibly matching TRBD1 (5 bases). The CDR3 runs to 14 residues. From germline, CDR1 is SGHVS and CDR2 FQNEAQ. V shed 5 bases and J shed 15 bases, with 23 bases lying between them. This CDR3 reads CASSPVGGRVERHF. For the CDR3, the DNA is TGTGCCAGCAGCCCCGTCGGGGGTAGAGTAGAACGGCATTTT.

The rearrangement joins TRBV29-1 to TRBJ1-2; D gene unclear. Trimming took off 6 bases at V and 2 bases at J, with 13 bases between the two ends. This CDR3 comprises 13 residues. Looked up from germline, CDR1 is SQVTM and CDR2 is ANQGSEA. Here the CDR3 reads CSVDAGFNYGYTF. DNA of the CDR3: TGCAGCGTCGACGCGGGATTCAACTATGGCTACACCTTC.

V gene TRBV6-5 combines with J gene TRBJ2-1; D call uncertain. V was trimmed by 0 bases and J by 5 bases, leaving 14 bases between them. Germline loops: CDR1 MNHEY, CDR2 SVGAGI. CDR3 length: 16 residues. CDR3 in amino acids: CASSYSIRRLNNEQFF. The CDR3 nucleotides are TGTGCCAGCAGTTACTCGATTCGGCGGCTAAACAATGAGCAGTTCTTC.